The clone carrying this TCR beta chain was seen a handful of times. The antigen is undetermined. The data stem from a study of cytomegalovirus exposure and HLA in healthy donors. The PCR employed 60 Vbeta primers together with 13 Jbeta primers. Libraries were prepared by immunoSEQ multiplex PCR; TCRdb keeps only in-frame clonotypes and omits some of them. Of approximately 220,000 clones detected, less than 85% appear once; the ten largest clones hold 0.22%. V shed 4 bases and J shed 1 base, with 16 bases lying between them. The length of the CDR3 is 17 residues. Germline V lookup: CDR1 MGHRA, CDR2 YSYEKL. Study-wide results and limits: Cytomegalovirus-associated status was assigned to about 180 TCR beta chains. Earlier analysis yielded a pattern in which most TCR beta V segments were productive about 87% or about 30% of the time.

V is TRBV4-1 and J is TRBJ2-2, with D perhaps matching TRBD1 (6 bases). Sequenced sample: PBMCs. This receptor was taken from a girl aged 2-15 years in good health and CMV-seronegative. The CDR3 sequence: CASSPVAGAMNTGELFF. CDR3 nucleotides: TGCGCCAGCAGCCCGGTAGCAGGGGCCATGAACACCGGGGAGCTGTTTTTT.